The 27 T cell receptor beta chains reported below all come from one sample, sequenced in a study of cytomegalovirus exposure and HLA in healthy donors. The PCR was carried out with 60 Vbeta primers and 13 Jbeta primers. The table came from immunoSEQ multiplex PCR; TCRdb's copy has only in-frame clones and leaves some out. In the table there are roughly 250,000 clones, roughly 81% of which are singletons. The sample taken for sequencing was PBMCs. All receptors come from a middle-aged woman in good health and CMV-seropositive.

The CDR3 here is CASSLGAGENEQFF. The CDR3 region has the DNA TGTGCCAGCAGCTTGGGAGCGGGAGAGAATGAGCAGTTCTTC. V gene TRBV5-4 combines with J gene TRBJ2-1; 8 nucleotides line up with TRBD2. The trim removed 0 bases at V and 7 bases at J, leaving 3 bases unmatched. CDR1 and CDR2 (germline): SGHNT, YYREEE (reference sequence). This CDR3 has 14 residues.

The J gene is TRBJ1-5, the V gene TRBV2, with TRBD1 matching 7 bases. The CDR3 contains 13 residues. V dropped 5 bases and J dropped 7; count of bases not matched to a gene: 5. Germline CDR1 SNHLY, CDR2 FYNNEI. The DNA of the CDR3 is TGTGCCAGCAGTCCTGAACAGGGGCAGCCCCAGCATTTT. This encodes CASSPEQGQPQHF.

The chain recombines TRBV4-3 with TRBJ1-6; no clear D gene. Trimming left V 1 base short and J 7 bases short, with 8 bases between. From germline, CDR1 is LGHNA and CDR2 YSLEER. The CDR3 consists of 14 residues. The CDR3, as DNA: TGCGCCAGCAGCCAAGCGGGGAGAAATTCACCCCTCCACTTT. It specifies CASSQAGRNSPLHF.

This chain uses TRBV29-1 with TRBJ1-1; the D is unclear. Trimming pared 4 bases from V and 1 base from J, leaving 19 bases between. The length of the CDR3 is 16 residues. CDR1 and CDR2 (germline): SQVTM, ANQGSEA. Here the CDR3 DNA reads TGCAGCGTTGGGATTCGGCGGGAGCCTGGGAACACTGAAGCTTTCTTT. It translates to CSVGIRREPGNTEAFF.

This chain links TRBV7-9 with TRBJ1-4; TRBD1 agrees at 8 bases. CDR3 length: 14 residues. Unmatched junction bases numbered 5, after V lost 5 bases and J lost 6 bases. The germline V gene encodes CDR1 SEHNR and CDR2 FQNEAQ (reference sequence). Here the CDR3 DNA reads TGTGCCAGCAGCCGACAGGGGCTCGATGAAAAACTGTTTTTT. This codes for CASSRQGLDEKLFF.

This chain links TRBV29-1 with TRBJ2-2; 8 bases map to TRBD1. The CDR3 covers 12 residues. Looked up from germline, CDR1 is SQVTM and CDR2 is ANQGSEA. V lost 7 bases, J lost 5 bases, and 3 bases stayed unmatched. The CDR3 spells CSANRGTGELFF. The CDR3 bases are TGCAGCGCCAACAGGGGGACCGGGGAGCTGTTTTTT.

This rearrangement joins TRBV28 to TRBJ1-4; TRBD1 matches at 7 bases. CDR1 MDHEN and CDR2 SYDVKM come from the germline V gene. With V trimmed by 5 bases and J by 7 bases, 7 bases remained unmatched. CDR3 size: 14 residues. The CDR3 DNA reads TGTGCCAGCAGTACTCCGGGACAGCCTGAAAAACTGTTTTTT. Encoded protein: CASSTPGQPEKLFF.

J is TRBJ2-3 and V is TRBV28, with a weak D call TRBD2 (6 bases). Trimming cost V 4 bases and J 2 bases, with 19 bases left between them. Germline values: CDR1 MDHEN, CDR2 SYDVKM. The CDR3 consists of 17 residues. CDR3 residues: CASSSSQRALSTDTQYF. CDR3 coding DNA: TGTGCCAGCAGTTCGTCCCAGCGGGCGCTCTCCACAGATACGCAGTATTTT.

The genes are TRBV28 and TRBJ2-7; D gene unclear. The V and J ends lost 2 bases and 6 bases respectively, with 11 bases between them. CDR1 and CDR2 (germline): MDHEN, SYDVKM. This CDR3 contains 13 residues. CDR3 bases: TGTGCCAGCAGTTTAGGGCTGCCGCGCGAGCAGTACTTC. Its translation is CASSLGLPREQYF.

The chain uses TRBV30 and TRBJ1-4; 7 bases are shared with TRBD1. The CDR3 is made up of 13 amino acids. J was trimmed by 6 bases and V by 8 bases; bases with no gene match: 9. Germline V gives CDR1 GTSNPN, CDR2 SVGIG (reference sequence). CDR3 DNA sequence: TGTGCCACCCAAGACAGGGTTGATGAAAAACTGTTTTTT. Its translation is CATQDRVDEKLFF. The variable domain in full, completed from reference TRBV30 and TRBJ1-4, reads SQTIHQWPATLVQPVGSPLSLECTVEGTSNPNLYWYRQAAGRGLQLLFYSVGIGQISSEVPQNLSASRPQDRQFILSSKKLLLSDSGFYLCATQDRVDEKLFFGSGTQLSVL.

The V gene is TRBV4-2, the J gene TRBJ2-7; 8 nucleotides agree with TRBD2. The CDR3 contains 16 residues. After removal of 0 bases from V and 0 bases from J, the junction contained 4 bases not matched to a gene. Germline CDR1 is LGHNA and CDR2 is YNFKEQ. CDR3 loop: CASSQEAGVPSYEQYF. The CDR3 DNA is TGTGCCAGCAGCCAAGAAGCGGGAGTGCCCTCCTACGAGCAGTACTTC.

CDR3 amino acids: CASSPWTGLNTEAFF. CDR3 nucleotide sequence: TGTGCCAGCAGTCCATGGACAGGATTGAACACTGAAGCTTTCTTT. The chain links TRBV27 to TRBJ1-1; 7 nucleotides align to TRBD1. From germline, CDR1 is MNHEY and CDR2 SMNVEV (reference sequence). The ends lost 5 bases at V and 0 bases at J; junction bases unmatched: 6. The CDR3 contains 15 residues.

The chain employs TRBV10-3 and TRBJ1-6; D may be TRBD1 (5 bases). Per the germline V gene, CDR1 is ENHRY and CDR2 is SYGVKD. V was pared by 4 bases and J by 5 bases, with 12 bases between. This CDR3 comprises 15 residues. The CDR3 bases are TGTGCCATCAGTGGTGCCGAAGGGGATAATTCACCCCTCCACTTT. Encoded protein: CAISGAEGDNSPLHF.

This clone was found a few times. V gene TRBV2 combines with J gene TRBJ1-1; D is possibly TRBD1 (5 bases). Germline values: CDR1 SNHLY, CDR2 FYNNEI. This CDR3 has 11 amino acids. Trimming removed 8 bases from V and 5 bases from J, with 9 bases in between. The CDR3 is CASGRGTEAFF. The CDR3 DNA is TGTGCCAGCGGGAGGGGAACTGAAGCTTTCTTT.

The J gene is TRBJ1-2, the V gene TRBV28; tentative D call: TRBD1 (6 bases). Germline CDR1 reads MDHEN; CDR2 reads SYDVKM. The V and J ends lost 4 bases and 0 bases respectively, with 18 bases between them. The CDR3 is 17 residues long. The CDR3 is CASSSAGGHFSNYGYTF. The CDR3 DNA reads TGTGCCAGCAGTTCAGCGGGGGGCCATTTCTCTAACTATGGCTACACCTTC.

V gene TRBV28 combines with J gene TRBJ1-6; D remains ambiguous. CDR3 length: 15 residues. Trimming stripped 5 bases from V and 5 bases from J, with 13 bases between. CDR1 is MDHEN, CDR2 SYDVKM, per germline. CDR3 sequence reads: CASSPVERDNSPLHF. The CDR3 nucleotides are TGTGCCAGCAGTCCAGTTGAGAGGGATAATTCACCCCTCCACTTT.

The chain uses TRBV30 and TRBJ2-1, with TRBD2 matching over 13 bases. Germline values: CDR1 GTSNPN, CDR2 SVGIG (reference sequence). V trimming: 7 bases; J trimming: 1 base; junction bases outside the gene matches: 7. This CDR3 has 16 amino acids. CDR3 in DNA: TGTGCCTTATGGACTAGCGGGAGATCATCCTACAATGAGCAGTTCTTC. Amino acids: CALWTSGRSSYNEQFF.

The rearrangement links TRBV2 to TRBJ2-1; D unresolved. V gave up 6 bases and J gave up 5 bases, with 5 bases separating them. The CDR3 sequence is 11 residues long. Germline V CDR1 and CDR2: SNHLY, FYNNEI. In DNA, the CDR3 is TGTGCCAGCAGGGCAAACAATGAGCAGTTCTTC. It yields the protein CASRANNEQFF.

The CDR3 DNA sequence: TGTGCCAGCTCACAAACCAGGGATAGCGGCTACGAGCAGTACTTC. This gives the protein CASSQTRDSGYEQYF. The V call is TRBV18, the J call TRBJ2-7; D is perhaps TRBD2 (6 bases). Trimming pared 4 bases from V and 3 bases from J, leaving 16 bases between. This CDR3 region has 15 residues. CDR1 and CDR2 (germline): KGHSH, LQKENI.

This chain links TRBV7-2 with TRBJ2-2; D uncertain. Germline lookup yields CDR1 SGHTA and CDR2 FQGNSA. V was shortened by 2 bases and J by 1 base, with 8 bases between the two germline ends. This CDR3 has 15 amino acids. The CDR3 protein is CASSLPLMNTGELFF. The CDR3 DNA is TGTGCCAGCAGCTTACCACTTATGAACACCGGGGAGCTGTTTTTT. Complete variable domain (other parts from reference TRBV7-2 and TRBJ2-2): GAGVSQSPSNKVTEKGKDVELRCDPISGHTALYWYRQSLGQGLEFLIYFQGNSAPDKSGLPSDRFSAERTGGSVSTLTIQRTQQEDSAVYLCASSLPLMNTGELFFGEGSRLTVL.

The V and J genes are TRBV9 and TRBJ1-6; 7 positions agree with TRBD1. The length of the CDR3 is 14 residues. CDR1 and CDR2 (germline): SGDLS, YYNGEE. V lost 2 bases, J lost 5 bases, and 1 base stayed unmatched. The CDR3 loop is CASSVGTDNSPLHF. CDR3 DNA sequence: TGTGCCAGCAGCGTCGGGACAGATAATTCACCCCTCCACTTT.

The chain is built from TRBV7-3 and TRBJ1-2; no clear D gene. The CDR3 is 13 residues long. The germline V and J ends were trimmed by 3 bases and 4 bases, with 9 bases remaining between them. The germline V gene has CDR1 SGHTA and CDR2 FQGTGA. The CDR3 DNA follows: TGTGCCAGCAGCTTCGAAGCCGGCTATGGCTACACCTTC. It codes for CASSFEAGYGYTF.

This clone was recorded a few times. The chain is built from TRBV7-2 and TRBJ2-1, with 7 bases identical to TRBD1. Germline V gene lookup returns CDR1 SGHTA and CDR2 FQGNSA. This CDR3 has 17 amino acids. V lost 5 bases and J lost 5; bases outside the gene matches: 15. CDR3 in amino acids: CASSPQLANRGDNEQFF. The CDR3 DNA reads TGTGCCAGCAGCCCTCAGCTGGCGAACAGGGGTGACAATGAGCAGTTCTTC.

A single count supports this clone. The chain carries TRBV9 and TRBJ2-5; TRBD2 might be the D (5 bases). Germline V gives CDR1 SGDLS, CDR2 YYNGEE. The V and J ends lost 2 bases and 7 bases respectively, with 6 bases between them. The CDR3 sequence is 11 residues long. The CDR3 DNA follows: TGTGCCAGCAGCGTCGGAGGGACCCAGTACTTC. This sequence encodes CASSVGGTQYF.

The chain couples TRBV5-6 to TRBJ2-1; D not resolved. V gave up 8 bases and J gave up 4 bases, with 13 bases separating them. The CDR3 is made up of 13 amino acids. Germline assignment: CDR1 SGHDT and CDR2 YYEEEE. CDR3 in amino acids: CASQPWAYNEQFF. CDR3 nucleotide sequence: TGTGCCAGTCAACCATGGGCGTACAATGAGCAGTTCTTC. Supplemented by reference TRBV5-6 and TRBJ2-1, the full variable domain reads DAGVTQSPTHLIKTRGQQVTLRCSPKSGHDTVSWYQQALGQGPQFIFQYYEEEERQRGNFPDRFSGHQFPNYSSELNVNALLLGDSALYLCASQPWAYNEQFFGPGTRLTVL.

This sequence joins TRBV6-1 and TRBJ2-1; a weak D match, TRBD2 (6 bases). V gave up 9 bases and J gave up 4 bases, with 16 bases separating them. This CDR3 comprises 14 residues. CDR1 MNHNS and CDR2 SASEGT come from the germline V gene. For the CDR3, the DNA is TGTGCCAGTACGGGACTCGGGCCTTACAATGAGCAGTTCTTC. Translating it yields CASTGLGPYNEQFF.

J is TRBJ2-7 and V is TRBV5-4, with D possibly being TRBD1 (5 bases). Germline loops: CDR1 SGHNT, CDR2 YYREEE (reference sequence). Between the trimmed V and J ends, which lost 3 bases and 3 bases, there was a span of 10 bases. CDR3 size: 13 residues. The CDR3 loop is CASSWGGDYEQYF. The CDR3 DNA follows: TGTGCCAGCAGCTGGGGCGGAGACTACGAGCAGTACTTC.